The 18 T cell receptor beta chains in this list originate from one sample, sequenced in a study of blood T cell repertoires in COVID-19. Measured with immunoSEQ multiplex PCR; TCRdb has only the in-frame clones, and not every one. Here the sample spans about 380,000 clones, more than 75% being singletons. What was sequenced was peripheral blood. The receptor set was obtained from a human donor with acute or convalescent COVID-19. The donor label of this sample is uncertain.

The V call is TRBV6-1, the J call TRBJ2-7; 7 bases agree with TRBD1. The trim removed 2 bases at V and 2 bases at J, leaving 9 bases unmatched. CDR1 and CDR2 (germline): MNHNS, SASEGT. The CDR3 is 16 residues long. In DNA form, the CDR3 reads TGTGCCAGCAGTGAATGGGACAGCGCCGGTGCCTACGAGCAGTACTTC. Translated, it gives CASSEWDSAGAYEQYF.

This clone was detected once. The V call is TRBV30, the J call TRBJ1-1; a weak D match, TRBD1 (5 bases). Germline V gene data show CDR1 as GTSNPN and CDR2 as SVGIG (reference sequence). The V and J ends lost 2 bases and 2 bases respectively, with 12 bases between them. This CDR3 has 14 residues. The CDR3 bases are TGTGCCTGGAGTATTGGGGGGAGAAACACTGAAGCTTTCTTT. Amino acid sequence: CAWSIGGRNTEAFF.

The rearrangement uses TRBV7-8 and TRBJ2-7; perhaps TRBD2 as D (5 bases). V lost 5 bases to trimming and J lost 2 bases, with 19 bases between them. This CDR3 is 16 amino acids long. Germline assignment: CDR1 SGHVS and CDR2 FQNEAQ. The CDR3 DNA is TGTGCCAGCAGCGCCCCGTCCTCTAGCTTCGCCTACGAGCAGTACTTC. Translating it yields CASSAPSSSFAYEQYF.

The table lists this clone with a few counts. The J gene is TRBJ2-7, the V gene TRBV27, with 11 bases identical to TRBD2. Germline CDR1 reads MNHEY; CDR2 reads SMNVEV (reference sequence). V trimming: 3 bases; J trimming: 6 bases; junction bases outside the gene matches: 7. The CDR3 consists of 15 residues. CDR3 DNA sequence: TGTGCCAGCAGTTTTCTAGCGGGAGGTGGGCGCGAGCAGTACTTC. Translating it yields CASSFLAGGGREQYF.

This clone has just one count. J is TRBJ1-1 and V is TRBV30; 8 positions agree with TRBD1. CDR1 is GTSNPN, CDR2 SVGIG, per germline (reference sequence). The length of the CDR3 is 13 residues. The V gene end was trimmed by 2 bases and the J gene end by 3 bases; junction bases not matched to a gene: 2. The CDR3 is CAWSTGGYTEAFF. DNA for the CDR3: TGTGCCTGGAGTACAGGGGGTTACACTGAAGCTTTCTTT.

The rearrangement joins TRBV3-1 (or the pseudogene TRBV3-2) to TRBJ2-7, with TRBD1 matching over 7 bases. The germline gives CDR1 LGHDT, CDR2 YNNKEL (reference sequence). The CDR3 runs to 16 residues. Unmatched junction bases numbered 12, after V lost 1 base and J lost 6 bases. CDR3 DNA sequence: TGTGCCAGCAGCCAAGGGAGGACAGGTACCTTCGCCGAGCAGTACTTC. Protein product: CASSQGRTGTFAEQYF.

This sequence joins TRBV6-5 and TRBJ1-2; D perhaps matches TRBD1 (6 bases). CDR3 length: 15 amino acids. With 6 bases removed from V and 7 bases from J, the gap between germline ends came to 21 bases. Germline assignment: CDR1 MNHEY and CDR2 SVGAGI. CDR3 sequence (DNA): TGTGCCAGCAGCCCCGCCGCGAGGGGGGGGAGTGGCTACACCTTC. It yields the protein CASSPAARGGSGYTF.

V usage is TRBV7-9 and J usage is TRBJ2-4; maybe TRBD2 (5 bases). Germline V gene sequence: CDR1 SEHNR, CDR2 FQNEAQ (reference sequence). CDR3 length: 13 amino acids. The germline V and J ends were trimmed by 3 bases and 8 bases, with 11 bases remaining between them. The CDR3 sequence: CASSFTGIDIQYF. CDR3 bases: TGTGCCAGCAGCTTTACCGGGATTGACATTCAGTACTTC. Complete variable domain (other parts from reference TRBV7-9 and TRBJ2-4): DTGVSQNPRHKITKRGQNVTFRCDPISEHNRLYWYRQTLGQGPEFLTYFQNEAQLEKSRLLSDRFSAERPKGSFSTLEIQRTEQGDSAMYLCASSFTGIDIQYFGAGTRLSVL.

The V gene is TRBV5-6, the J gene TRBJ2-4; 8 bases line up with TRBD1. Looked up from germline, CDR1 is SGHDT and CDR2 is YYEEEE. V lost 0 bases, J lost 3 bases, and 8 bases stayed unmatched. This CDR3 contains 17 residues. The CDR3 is CASSLEGQGAVKNIQYF. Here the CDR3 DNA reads TGTGCCAGCAGCTTGGAAGGGCAGGGGGCGGTCAAAAACATTCAGTACTTC. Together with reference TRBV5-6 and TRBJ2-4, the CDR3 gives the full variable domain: DAGVTQSPTHLIKTRGQQVTLRCSPKSGHDTVSWYQQALGQGPQFIFQYYEEEERQRGNFPDRFSGHQFPNYSSELNVNALLLGDSALYLCASSLEGQGAVKNIQYFGAGTRLSVL.

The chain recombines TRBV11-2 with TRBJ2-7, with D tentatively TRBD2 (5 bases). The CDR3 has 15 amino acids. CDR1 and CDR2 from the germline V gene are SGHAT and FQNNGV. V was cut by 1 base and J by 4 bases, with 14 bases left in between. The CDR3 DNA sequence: TGTGCCAGCAGCTTAGGGCTAGCTGCTGTTTACGAGCAGTACTTC. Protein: CASSLGLAAVYEQYF. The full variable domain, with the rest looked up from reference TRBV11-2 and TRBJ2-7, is EAGVAQSPRYKIIEKRQSVAFWCNPISGHATLYWYQQILGQGPKLLIQFQNNGVVDDSQLPKDRFSAERLKGVDSTLKIQPAKLEDSAVYLCASSLGLAAVYEQYFGPGTRLTVT.

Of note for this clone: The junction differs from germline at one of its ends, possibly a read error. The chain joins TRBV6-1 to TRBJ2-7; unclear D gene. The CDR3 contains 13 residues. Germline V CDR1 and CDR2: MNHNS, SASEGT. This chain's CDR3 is CASREGSRYEQYF. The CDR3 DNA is TGTGCCAGCAGGGAAGGGTCGCGGTACGAGCAGTACTTC.

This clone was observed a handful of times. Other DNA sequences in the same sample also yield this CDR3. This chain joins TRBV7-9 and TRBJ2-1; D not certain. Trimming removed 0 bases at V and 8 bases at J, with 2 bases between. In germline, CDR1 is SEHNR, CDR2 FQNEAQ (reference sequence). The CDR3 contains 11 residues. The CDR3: CASSLADEQFF. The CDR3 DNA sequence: TGTGCCAGCAGCTTAGCCGATGAGCAGTTCTTC.

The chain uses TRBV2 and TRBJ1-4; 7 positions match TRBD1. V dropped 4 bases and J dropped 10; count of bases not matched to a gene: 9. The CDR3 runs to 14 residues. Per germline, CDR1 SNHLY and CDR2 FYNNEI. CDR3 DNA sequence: TGTGCCAGCAGTGGGGGACAGCCAGGGGGAAAACTGTTTTTT. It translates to CASSGGQPGGKLFF.

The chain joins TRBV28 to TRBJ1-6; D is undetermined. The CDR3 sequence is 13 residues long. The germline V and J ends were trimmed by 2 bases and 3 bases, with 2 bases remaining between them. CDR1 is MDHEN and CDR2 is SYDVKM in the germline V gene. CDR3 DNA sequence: TGTGCCAGCAGTTTACTCTATAATTCACCCCTCCACTTT. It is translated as CASSLLYNSPLHF.

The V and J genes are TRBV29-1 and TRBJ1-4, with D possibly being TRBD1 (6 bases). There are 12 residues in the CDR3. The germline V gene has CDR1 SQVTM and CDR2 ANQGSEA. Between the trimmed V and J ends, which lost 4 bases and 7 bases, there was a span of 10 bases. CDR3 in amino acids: CSVVLRGEKLFF. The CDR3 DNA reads TGCAGCGTTGTGCTCAGGGGTGAAAAACTGTTTTTT. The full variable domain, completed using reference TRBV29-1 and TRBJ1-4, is SAVISQKPSRDICQRGTSLTIQCQVDSQVTMMFWYRQQPGQSLTLIATANQGSEATYESGFVIDKFPISRPNLTFSTLTVSNMSPEDSSIYLCSVVLRGEKLFFGSGTQLSVL.

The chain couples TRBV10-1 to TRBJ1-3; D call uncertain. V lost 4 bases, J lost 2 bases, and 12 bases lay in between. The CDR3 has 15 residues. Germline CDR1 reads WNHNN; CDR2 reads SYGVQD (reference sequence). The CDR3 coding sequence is TGCGCCAGCAGTGGGGCCGGACTTGCTGGAAACACCATATATTTT. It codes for CASSGAGLAGNTIYF.

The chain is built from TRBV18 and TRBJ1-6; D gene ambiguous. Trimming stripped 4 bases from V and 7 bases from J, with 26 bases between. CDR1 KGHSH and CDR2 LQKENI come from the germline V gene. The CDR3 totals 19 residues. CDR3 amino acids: CASSQFRVSAINPNSPLHF. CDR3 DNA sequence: TGTGCCAGCTCACAGTTTCGGGTCTCGGCGATCAATCCCAATTCACCCCTCCACTTT.

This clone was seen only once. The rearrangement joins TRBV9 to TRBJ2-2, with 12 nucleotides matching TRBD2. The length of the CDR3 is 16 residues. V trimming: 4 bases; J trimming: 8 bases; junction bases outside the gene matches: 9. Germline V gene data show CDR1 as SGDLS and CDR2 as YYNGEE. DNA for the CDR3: TGTGCCAGCAGCATATCTAGCGGGAGGGCCGCGGGGGAGCTGTTTTTT. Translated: CASSISSGRAAGELFF.